This T cell receptor (beta chain) is drawn from a study of cytomegalovirus exposure and HLA in healthy donors. This PCR relied on a set of 60 Vbeta primers and 13 Jbeta primers. Assay used: immunoSEQ multiplex PCR; TCRdb lists only in-frame clones, some missing. The table lists about 120,000 clones, under 80% of them singletons. General study results and limits: Sequencing artifact likely explains a cluster of highly shared sequence variants. Later analysis found that TCR beta chains associated with HLA were more clonally expanded than other, equally common chains. An analysis done earlier found most TCR beta V segments productive about 87% or about 30% of the time. A later analysis linked about 17,000 TCR beta sequences to HLA alleles at 0.05 false discovery rate.

V was clipped by 4 bases and J by 3 bases; unmatched bases: 12. Germline values: CDR1 SGDLS, CDR2 YYNGEE. The CDR3 length is 17 residues. To note about this clone: Its antigen is still unknown.

The sample taken for sequencing was PBMCs. The V gene is TRBV9, the J gene TRBJ2-1; 8 bases align to TRBD2. The clonotype comes from a man in his forties in good health and CMV-seropositive. The CDR3 region is CASSSEGSGSIYNEQFF. The DNA of the CDR3 is TGTGCCAGCAGCTCCGAGGGCAGCGGGAGTATCTACAATGAGCAGTTCTTC.